These T cell receptor beta chains were read from a single sample in a study of cytomegalovirus exposure and HLA in healthy donors. The data were produced by immunoSEQ multiplex PCR, yet TCRdb's version contains in-frame clones alone and is incomplete. The sample holds 60,000 or so clones. The specimen was PBMCs. The receptor source for this set is a woman aged 18 to 35 in good health and CMV-seronegative. Both conserved end residues are part of each CDR3. A D gene is named only where the DNA matches it firmly.

D gene,CDR3 length,V gene,J gene,CDR3 DNA,CDR3 protein
TRBD2,16,TRBV2,TRBJ2-3,TGTGCCAGCAGCCGGACCTCGCCGGGGGGGTTGAATACGCAGTATTTT,CASSRTSPGGLNTQYF
.,13,TRBV7-2,TRBJ2-7,TGTGCCAGCAGCTACCTAGCAGTCGGGGAGCAGTACTTC,CASSYLAVGEQYF
TRBD1,14,TRBV10-3,TRBJ1-2,TGTGCCATCAGTGAAGGACAGGGCAGGTATGGCTACACCTTC,CAISEGQGRYGYTF
TRBD1,16,TRBV4-1,TRBJ2-3,TGCGCCAGCAGCCAAGAGGGCACAGGGGGCGCGGATACGCAGTATTTT,CASSQEGTGGADTQYF
TRBD2,16,TRBV10-3,TRBJ2-3,TGTGCCATCAGTGCCCGTTCTAGCGGGGGCACAGATACGCAGTATTTT,CAISARSSGGTDTQYF
TRBD2,12,TRBV2,TRBJ2-7,TGTGCCAACGTAGCGGGAAGGTACGAGCAGTACTTC,CANVAGRYEQYF
TRBD2,17,TRBV6-1,TRBJ2-2,TGTGCCAGCAGTGGCGGGACTAGCGGGAGTGGCGCCGGGGAGCTGTTTTTT,CASSGGTSGSGAGELFF
.,16,TRBV4-1,TRBJ2-5,TGCGCCAGCAGCCAAGGGTCGGGGTCTTATGCCGAGACCCAGTACTTC,CASSQGSGSYAETQYF
TRBD1,14,TRBV28,TRBJ1-2,TGTGCCAGCAGTGGACAGGGGGCGGACTATGGCTACACCTTC,CASSGQGADYGYTF
.,17,TRBV9,TRBJ1-5,TGTGCCAGCAGCGATGGGCCGGGAACTTATAGCAATCAGCCCCAGCATTTT,CASSDGPGTYSNQPQHF
.,14,TRBV5-1,TRBJ2-2,TGCGCCAGCAGCTTGCTGGGGCGAACCGGGGAGCTGTTTTTT,CASSLLGRTGELFF
.,14,TRBV19,TRBJ1-5,TGTGCCAGTAGTGAGGGTCCGGGAACCCAGCCCCAGCATTTT,CASSEGPGTQPQHF
.,15,TRBV7-9,TRBJ2-5,TGTGCCAGCAGCCGGTCAGCCGGAGCCCAAGAGACCCAGTACTTC,CASSRSAGAQETQYF
TRBD1,15,TRBV5-4,TRBJ2-7,TGTGCCAGCAGCTTGGGGGGCGCAGGGGGCTACGAGCAGTACTTC,CASSLGGAGGYEQYF
TRBD2,16,TRBV4-1,TRBJ2-1,TGCGCCAGCAGCCGCCCCCTCGGCGGGAGGTTCAATGAGCAGTTCTTC,CASSRPLGGRFNEQFF
TRBD2,16,TRBV15,TRBJ2-7,TGTGCCACCAGCAGAGGTTCTAGCGGGAGAACGGGGGAGCAGTACTTC,CATSRGSSGRTGEQYF
.,12,TRBV7-8,TRBJ1-2,TGTGCCAGCGGCCCCCGGGACACCGGATACACCTTC,CASGPRDTGYTF
.,11,TRBV20-1,TRBJ2-5,TGCAGTGCCCCGCAGGGGGAGACCCAGTACTTC,CSAPQGETQYF
.,12,TRBV5-6,TRBJ2-1,TGTGCCAGCAGCTTGCGATTTAGTGAGCAGTTCTTC,CASSLRFSEQFF
TRBD2,15,TRBV6-1,TRBJ2-1,TGTGCCAGCAGTGAGAGCGGGAGGGATTACAATGAGCAGTTCTTC,CASSESGRDYNEQFF
TRBD2,13,TRBV6-1,TRBJ2-1,TGTGCCAGCAGCGGCATCAGCGGGAGTGAGCAGTTCTTC,CASSGISGSEQFF
TRBD2,18,TRBV2,TRBJ2-1,TGTGCCAGCAACCCTATAGAACCTAGCGGGGGGCCGGGGGGTGAGCAGTTCTTC,CASNPIEPSGGPGGEQFF